The 24 T cell receptor beta chains below come from one sample, sequenced in a study of vaccination and CD4 T cells after COVID-19. Sequenced with the Oncomine TCR Beta short-read assay was DNA taken from cultured CD4+ T cells. TCRdb passed the PCR reads through MiXCR, listing each CDR3 protein once. The profile covers approximately 17,000 distinct CDR3 sequences, with roughly 60% appearing a single time and approximately 7% taken by the ten largest. Which antigens these TCRs recognize remains unknown. Sample treatment: approximately 10-day PBMC culture with coronavirus spike peptide pools or control peptides (ViraFEST assay). This specimen consisted of CD4+ T cells from blood, cultured in vitro, obtained before SARS-CoV-2 vaccination. The receptors stem from a human donor who had recovered from COVID-19.

This clonotype was seen a few times. CDR3 sequence: CASSGQQGAFGNTIYF. CDR3 DNA sequence: TGTGCCAGCAGTGGTCAACAGGGGGCTTTTGGAAACACCATATATTTT. The chain uses TRBV2 and TRBJ1-3; TRBD1 agrees at 9 bases. The CDR3 runs 16 residues. CDR1 and CDR2 from the germline V gene are SNHLY and FYNNEI. J lost 3 bases, V lost 4 bases, and 7 bases had no gene match.

This clonotype was found a few times. The chain couples TRBV6-1 to TRBJ1-4; D is perhaps TRBD1 (5 bases). This CDR3 is built from 13 residues. V lost 4 bases and J 7 bases, leaving 10 bases between the germline ends. CDR1 is MNHNS and CDR2 is SASEGT in the germline V gene. CDR3 amino acids: CASSARGPEKLFF. The DNA of the CDR3 is TGTGCCAGCAGTGCCCGGGGCCCTGAAAAACTGTTTTTT.

The chain joins TRBV7-2 to TRBJ2-5; TRBD1 agrees at 9 bases. Germline CDR1 SGHTA, CDR2 FQGNSA. After removal of 5 bases from V and 5 bases from J, the junction contained 9 bases not matched to a gene. CDR3 size: 15 residues. The CDR3 protein is CASSVNRDRDETQYF. CDR3 in DNA: TGTGCCAGCAGCGTGAACCGGGACAGGGACGAGACCCAGTACTTC.

This clonotype is categorized as medium-sized. V gene TRBV10-3 combines with J gene TRBJ2-5; 13 positions match TRBD2. CDR3 length: 18 amino acids. V gave up 6 bases and J gave up 3 bases; unmatched junction bases: 13. CDR1 is ENHRY, CDR2 SYGVKD, per germline. This chain's CDR3 is CAISVGTMGTSGKETQYF. In nucleotides, the CDR3 is TGTGCCATCAGCGTCGGGACTATGGGGACTAGCGGGAAAGAGACCCAGTACTTC.

The rearrangement links TRBV20-1 to TRBJ2-5; the match to TRBD2 covers 12 bases. The CDR3 is made up of 13 amino acids. Germline assignment: CDR1 DFQATT and CDR2 SNEGSKA (reference sequence). V lost 5 bases, J lost 3 bases, and 1 base stayed unmatched. As DNA, the CDR3 is TGCAGTGCTCGGACTAGCGGGGAAGAGACCCAGTACTTC. Translated, it gives CSARTSGEETQYF.

The CDR3 coding sequence is TGTGCCAGCAGTTCACAGGCCTATGGCTACACCTTC. This sequence encodes CASSSQAYGYTF. The chain combines TRBV6-2 or TRBV6-3 with TRBJ1-2; perhaps TRBD1 as D (5 bases). Trimming took off 4 bases at V and 4 bases at J, with 7 bases between the two ends. CDR3 length: 12 amino acids. Germline loops: CDR1 MNHEY, CDR2 SVGEGT.

The chain recombines TRBV10-2 with TRBJ2-1; possible D gene TRBD1, 6 bases. The germline V gene has CDR1 WSHSY and CDR2 SAAADI. CDR3 size: 12 residues. V lost 7 bases, J lost 5 bases, and 9 bases lay in between. The CDR3 sequence: CASTDRNNEQFF. CDR3 nucleotide sequence: TGCGCCAGCACGGACAGAAACAATGAGCAGTTCTTC.

Here the CDR3 reads CASSLGGSLSSYEQYF. DNA of the CDR3: TGTGCCAGCAGCTTAGGAGGGTCGCTAAGCTCCTACGAGCAGTACTTC. The chain links TRBV7-9 to TRBJ2-7; a possible D gene is TRBD2 (5 bases). CDR3 length: 16 amino acids. Between the trimmed V and J ends, which lost 1 base and 0 bases, there was a span of 13 bases. Germline CDR1 is SEHNR and CDR2 is FQNEAQ (reference sequence).

V gene TRBV6-1 combines with J gene TRBJ2-5; D is ambiguous. CDR1 and CDR2 (germline): MNHNS, SASEGT. V was clipped by 5 bases and J by 2 bases, with 9 bases between them. The CDR3 covers 13 residues. The CDR3 DNA is TGTGCCAGCAGTCGAAGACAACAAGAGACCCAGTACTTC. Translation gives CASSRRQQETQYF.

This clonotype turned up a few times. The V call is TRBV2, the J call TRBJ1-5; 8 nucleotides align to TRBD1. The CDR3 runs to 13 residues. Per the germline V gene, CDR1 is SNHLY and CDR2 is FYNNEI. With V trimmed by 6 bases and J by 3 bases, 1 base remained unmatched. The CDR3 spells CASRGQANQPQHF. In DNA form, the CDR3 reads TGTGCCAGCAGGGGACAGGCCAATCAGCCCCAGCATTTT. Drawing the rest from reference TRBV2 and TRBJ1-5, the complete variable domain is EPEVTQTPSHQVTQMGQEVILRCVPISNHLYFYWYRQILGQKVEFLVSFYNNEISEKSEIFDDQFSVERPDGSNFTLKIRSTKLEDSAMYFCASRGQANQPQHFGDGTRLSIL.

The chain employs TRBV15 and TRBJ2-7, with a tentative D call TRBD1 (6 bases). The CDR3 runs 12 residues. Trimming took off 3 bases at V and 7 bases at J, with 10 bases between the two ends. The germline V gene encodes CDR1 LNHNV and CDR2 YYDKDF (reference sequence). CDR3 sequence reads: CATSRLGGEQYF. The CDR3 coding sequence is TGTGCCACCAGCAGGCTAGGGGGAGAGCAGTACTTC.

In its sample, this clonotype was seen a few times. V usage is TRBV7-2 and J usage is TRBJ2-3; possibly TRBD1 or TRBD2 for D (6 bases each). The length of the CDR3 is 17 residues. Trimming took off 1 base at V and 4 bases at J, with 18 bases between the two ends. Germline values: CDR1 SGHTA, CDR2 FQGNSA. The CDR3 sequence: CASSLGSGGRRSDTQYF. The DNA for the CDR3 is TGTGCCAGCAGCTTAGGGTCTGGGGGGCGCCGGTCAGATACGCAGTATTTT.

This chain uses TRBV7-2 with TRBJ1-2; D perhaps matches TRBD1 (5 bases). Germline V lookup: CDR1 SGHTA, CDR2 FQGNSA. Trimming pared 5 bases from V and 5 bases from J, leaving 15 bases between. The CDR3 consists of 14 residues. Written as DNA, the CDR3 is TGTGCCAGCAGCCCCAGTGCGGGGGTTTATGGCTACACCTTC. It specifies CASSPSAGVYGYTF.

V and J are TRBV7-9 and TRBJ1-6; D uncertain. The ends were cut back, 1 base at V and 14 bases at J, with 9 bases in the middle. The V gene's germline CDR1 is SEHNR and CDR2 FQNEAQ (reference sequence). The CDR3 runs to 12 residues. The CDR3 nucleotides read TGTGCCAGCAGCTTAGATCAGCAGGCCCTCCACTTT. Its protein product is CASSLDQQALHF.

This clonotype was observed a few times. The chain couples TRBV28 to TRBJ2-5; tentatively, D is TRBD2 (5 bases). Germline CDR1 MDHEN, CDR2 SYDVKM. The ends were cut back, 6 bases at V and 4 bases at J, with 15 bases in the middle. This CDR3 has 14 residues. CDR3 amino acids: CASSLGWEPETQYF. The CDR3 nucleotides read TGTGCCAGCAGCCTAGGGTGGGAGCCAGAGACCCAGTACTTC.

This chain joins TRBV20-1 and TRBJ2-7; D may be TRBD1 (5 bases). The V gene's germline CDR1 is DFQATT and CDR2 SNEGSKA (reference sequence). Between the trimmed V and J ends, which lost 3 bases and 4 bases, there was a span of 13 bases. This CDR3 has 13 amino acids. The CDR3 loop reads CSASLPGMYEQYF. The CDR3 coding sequence is TGCAGTGCTAGCCTTCCAGGGATGTACGAGCAGTACTTC.

This rearrangement joins TRBV7-9 to TRBJ2-1; D might be TRBD1 (6 bases). V was cut by 7 bases and J by 6 bases, with 10 bases left in between. The CDR3 runs 12 residues. CDR1 and CDR2 (germline): SEHNR, FQNEAQ (reference sequence). The CDR3 sequence is CASTPRGNEQFF. CDR3 bases: TGTGCCAGCACCCCCAGGGGCAATGAGCAGTTCTTC.

This chain links TRBV11-2 with TRBJ2-2; D gene uncertain. V was shortened by 5 bases and J by 10 bases, with 17 bases between the two germline ends. In germline, CDR1 is SGHAT, CDR2 FQNNGV. This CDR3 region has 14 residues. CDR3 amino acids: CASSQNTGQLELFF. The CDR3 region has the DNA TGTGCCAGCAGCCAAAACACCGGCCAGTTGGAGCTGTTTTTT.

This chain uses TRBV4-1 with TRBJ2-7, with no clear D. V was pared by 6 bases and J by 7 bases, with 10 bases between. Germline-derived CDR1 and CDR2 are MGHRA and YSYEKL. The CDR3 runs to 11 residues. As DNA, the CDR3 is TGCGCCAGCAGAGGAAAGACGGAGCAGTACTTC. Its translation: CASRGKTEQYF.

Note on this clonotype: Because it lacks the conserved phenylalanine or tryptophan at the end, this CDR3 is likely a read error. This chain links TRBV20-1 with TRBJ1-2; D possibly corresponds to TRBD1 (6 bases). Germline loops: CDR1 DFQATT, CDR2 SNEGSKA (reference sequence). The CDR3 is made up of 12 amino acids. V shed 7 bases and J shed 3 bases, with 12 bases lying between them. The chain's CDR3 is CSVTPGDYGYTL. DNA for the CDR3: TGCAGTGTCACCCCAGGGGACTATGGCTACACCCTC.

This clonotype is medium-sized (0.01 to 0.1%). The gene calls are TRBV19 and TRBJ1-5, with 8 nucleotides matching TRBD1. Germline CDR1 and CDR2: LNHDA and SQIVND (reference sequence). V lost 4 bases to trimming and J lost 7 bases; unmatched junction nucleotides: 9. The CDR3 extends over 15 amino acids. CDR3 loop: CASSNAQGARQPQHF. CDR3 nucleotide sequence: TGTGCCAGTAGTAACGCCCAGGGGGCCAGACAGCCCCAGCATTTT.

The chain links TRBV7-2 to TRBJ2-3; D not certain. The CDR3 sequence is 13 residues long. V lost 1 base and J lost 6, with 8 bases in between. Germline-derived CDR1 and CDR2 are SGHTA and FQGNSA. CDR3 loop: CASSLVAADTQYF. The CDR3 coding sequence is TGTGCCAGCAGCTTAGTTGCCGCTGATACGCAGTATTTT.

Only a few counts were recorded for this clonotype. The gene calls are TRBV5-1 and TRBJ1-5, with D maybe TRBD1 (6 bases). V shed 5 bases and J shed 4 bases, with 10 bases lying between them. The CDR3 covers 13 residues. The germline gives CDR1 SGHRS, CDR2 YFSETQ. This CDR3 is CASRRGANQPQHF. Here the CDR3 DNA reads TGCGCCAGCAGGAGGGGGGCTAATCAGCCCCAGCATTTT.

The CDR3 DNA follows: TGTGCCAGCAGTATAGGGACGGACTATGGCTACACCTTC. Its protein product is CASSIGTDYGYTF. This sequence joins TRBV28 and TRBJ1-2; tentatively, D is TRBD1 (5 bases). The ends were cut back, 5 bases at V and 3 bases at J, with 10 bases in the middle. The germline gives CDR1 MDHEN, CDR2 SYDVKM. The CDR3 loop spans 13 amino acids.